A selection of T cell receptor beta chains follows, all from one sample in a study of blood T cells in healthy people across ages. Each CDR3 protein is one row after TCRdb ran MiXCR on the 5' RACE reads. Here the sample spans more than 650,000 distinct CDR3 sequences, roughly 50% being singletons. Material for sequencing was blood. The receptors were gathered from an elderly man in good health. CDR3s include the opening cysteine and the closing phenylalanine or tryptophan. Each record gives: J gene, V gene, D gene, clone size, CDR3 DNA, CDR3 protein. D genes are given only for firm matches. Expanded clones get a size class; other rows say once, few or many, or leave the size out.

j_gene: TRBJ2-1
v_gene: TRBV25-1
d_gene: .
abundance: .
CDR3nt: TGTGCCAGCAGTCCTTTTCCCAATGAGCAGTTCTTC
CDR3aa: CASSPFPNEQFF

j_gene: TRBJ1-2
v_gene: TRBV5-1
d_gene: TRBD1
abundance: .
CDR3nt: TGCGCCAGCCGCCACGGACAGGGCAACTATGGCTACACCTTC
CDR3aa: CASRHGQGNYGYTF

j_gene: TRBJ1-2
v_gene: TRBV24-1
d_gene: .
abundance: .
CDR3nt: TGTGCCACCAGTGATTTGGGGCAGGGCGGCGGCTACACCTTC
CDR3aa: CATSDLGQGGGYTF

j_gene: TRBJ1-1
v_gene: TRBV4-1
d_gene: TRBD1
abundance: .
CDR3nt: TGCGCCAGCAGACTCACAGGGGAGGGGACTGAAGCTTTCTTT
CDR3aa: CASRLTGEGTEAFF

j_gene: TRBJ2-6
v_gene: TRBV7-9
d_gene: .
abundance: once
CDR3nt: TGTGCCAGCAGCTTAGCGACTCCCTCTGGGGCCAACGTCCTGACTTTC
CDR3aa: CASSLATPSGANVLTF

j_gene: TRBJ2-1
v_gene: TRBV5-1
d_gene: TRBD1
abundance: few
CDR3nt: TGCGCCAGCAGTTCCCGACAGGGAACCTACAATGAGCAGTTCTTC
CDR3aa: CASSSRQGTYNEQFF

j_gene: TRBJ2-7
v_gene: TRBV12-3/TRBV12-4
d_gene: .
abundance: .
CDR3nt: TGTGCCAGCAGTAAGTCACGATACGAGCAGTACTTC
CDR3aa: CASSKSRYEQYF

j_gene: TRBJ2-7
v_gene: TRBV20-1
d_gene: TRBD2
abundance: few
CDR3nt: TGCAGTGCTAGAGATTCTAGCGGGAGCTACGAGCAGTACTTC
CDR3aa: CSARDSSGSYEQYF

j_gene: TRBJ1-4
v_gene: TRBV7-2
d_gene: TRBD1
abundance: .
CDR3nt: TGTGCCAGCAGCTTAGGTTCAGGGGGGAGTGAAAAACTGTTTTTT
CDR3aa: CASSLGSGGSEKLFF

j_gene: TRBJ1-1
v_gene: TRBV18
d_gene: .
abundance: .
CDR3nt: TGTGCCAGCTCACCAGACGGAAGGGGACGTGAAGCTTTCTTT
CDR3aa: CASSPDGRGREAFF

j_gene: TRBJ2-6
v_gene: TRBV2
d_gene: .
abundance: .
CDR3nt: TGTGCCAGCAAAGCATCTGGGGCCAACGTCCTGACTTTC
CDR3aa: CASKASGANVLTF

j_gene: TRBJ2-7
v_gene: TRBV29-1
d_gene: TRBD2
abundance: few
CDR3nt: TGCAGCGTTGGAACTAGCGGGTACGAGCAGTACTTC
CDR3aa: CSVGTSGYEQYF

j_gene: TRBJ2-3
v_gene: TRBV3-1
d_gene: .
abundance: many
CDR3nt: TGTGCCAGCAGCCAAGTGCCTCAGGATACGCAGTATTTT
CDR3aa: CASSQVPQDTQYF

j_gene: TRBJ2-7
v_gene: TRBV13
d_gene: TRBD2
abundance: .
CDR3nt: TGTGCCAGCAGCGGGGGACTAGCGGGAAAGGGCTTAAACTACGAGCAGTACTTC
CDR3aa: CASSGGLAGKGLNYEQYF

j_gene: TRBJ1-2
v_gene: TRBV20-1
d_gene: .
abundance: .
CDR3nt: TGCAGTGCTAGGGACAGCAAATATGGCTACACCTTC
CDR3aa: CSARDSKYGYTF

j_gene: TRBJ2-7
v_gene: TRBV24-1
d_gene: .
abundance: .
CDR3nt: TGTGCCACCAGTGTCTCGTGGGATAGCTCCTACAATGAGCAGTACTTC
CDR3aa: CATSVSWDSSYNEQYF

j_gene: TRBJ2-7
v_gene: TRBV7-2
d_gene: TRBD2
abundance: .
CDR3nt: TGTGCCAGCAGCTGGGGGGGACAGGGACTAGCGGGCAAATACGAGCAGTACTTC
CDR3aa: CASSWGGQGLAGKYEQYF

j_gene: TRBJ2-3
v_gene: TRBV4-2
d_gene: .
abundance: .
CDR3nt: TGTGCCAGCAGCCCACTAGGGGGAGGGAGATACGCGTATTTT
CDR3aa: CASSPLGGGRYAYF

j_gene: TRBJ2-3
v_gene: TRBV3-1
d_gene: .
abundance: few
CDR3nt: TGTGCCAGCAGCCAAAGGGGATACGCGTATTTT
CDR3aa: CASSQRGYAYF

j_gene: TRBJ2-1
v_gene: TRBV5-1
d_gene: TRBD2
abundance: .
CDR3nt: TGCGCCAGCAAACCGGGACTAGCGGACAATGAGCAGTTCTTC
CDR3aa: CASKPGLADNEQFF

j_gene: TRBJ2-5
v_gene: TRBV20-1
d_gene: .
abundance: .
CDR3nt: TGCAGTGCCCTGGGACAGCCCCGGGGAGGTACGTACTTC
CDR3aa: CSALGQPRGGTYF

j_gene: TRBJ2-7
v_gene: TRBV7-9
d_gene: .
abundance: few
CDR3nt: TGTGCCAGCAGCCAAACCGGGACATTCTCCTACGAGCAGTACTTC
CDR3aa: CASSQTGTFSYEQYF

j_gene: TRBJ1-2
v_gene: TRBV19
d_gene: .
abundance: .
CDR3nt: TGTGCCAGTAGTCCGCAGCCCCTTTATGGCTACACCTTC
CDR3aa: CASSPQPLYGYTF

j_gene: TRBJ2-1
v_gene: TRBV6-1
d_gene: TRBD1
abundance: few
CDR3nt: TGTGCCAGCTCCCGGACAGGGAACAACTACAATGAGCAGTTCTTC
CDR3aa: CASSRTGNNYNEQFF

j_gene: TRBJ1-1
v_gene: TRBV7-3
d_gene: TRBD1
abundance: .
CDR3nt: TGTGCCAGCAGCTTGGGACAGGGGGCGCAGGGGACTGAAGCTTTCTTT
CDR3aa: CASSLGQGAQGTEAFF

j_gene: TRBJ2-7
v_gene: TRBV2
d_gene: TRBD1
abundance: .
CDR3nt: TGTGCCAGCAGGTCAGGGACAGGGGGAAAGGTGCAGTACTTC
CDR3aa: CASRSGTGGKVQYF

j_gene: TRBJ1-5
v_gene: TRBV20-1
d_gene: .
abundance: .
CDR3nt: TGCAGTGCTAGTCGAAGGAATCAGCCCCAGCATTTT
CDR3aa: CSASRRNQPQHF